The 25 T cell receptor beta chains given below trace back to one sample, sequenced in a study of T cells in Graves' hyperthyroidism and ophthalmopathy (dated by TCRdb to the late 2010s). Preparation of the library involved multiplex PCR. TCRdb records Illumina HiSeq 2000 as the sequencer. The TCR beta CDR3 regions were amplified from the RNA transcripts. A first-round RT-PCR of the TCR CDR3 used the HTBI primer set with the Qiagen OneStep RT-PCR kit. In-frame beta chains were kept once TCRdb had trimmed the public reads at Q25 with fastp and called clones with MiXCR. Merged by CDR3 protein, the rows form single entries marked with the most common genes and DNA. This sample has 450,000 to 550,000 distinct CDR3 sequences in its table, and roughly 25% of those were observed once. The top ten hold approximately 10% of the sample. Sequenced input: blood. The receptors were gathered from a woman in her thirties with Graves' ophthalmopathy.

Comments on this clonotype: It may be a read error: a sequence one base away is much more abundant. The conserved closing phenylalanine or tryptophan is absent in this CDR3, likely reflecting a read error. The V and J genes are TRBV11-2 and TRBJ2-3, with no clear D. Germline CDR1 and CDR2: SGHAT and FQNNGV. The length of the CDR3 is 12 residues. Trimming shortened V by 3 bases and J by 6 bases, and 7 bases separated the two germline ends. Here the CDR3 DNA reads TGTGCCAGCAGCTTCATGCAGGATACGCAGTATTTG. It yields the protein CASSFMQDTQYL.

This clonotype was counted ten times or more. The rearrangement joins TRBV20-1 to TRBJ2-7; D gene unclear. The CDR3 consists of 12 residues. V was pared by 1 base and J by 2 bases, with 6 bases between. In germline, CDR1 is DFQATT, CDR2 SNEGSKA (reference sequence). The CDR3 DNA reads TGCAGTGCTAGAGTCACACCCTACGAGCAGTACTTC. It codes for CSARVTPYEQYF.

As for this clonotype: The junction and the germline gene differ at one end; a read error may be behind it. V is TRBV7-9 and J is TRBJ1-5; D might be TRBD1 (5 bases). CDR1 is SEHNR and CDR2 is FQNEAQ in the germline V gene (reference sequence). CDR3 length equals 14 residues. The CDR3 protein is CVSSLTGGNQPQHF. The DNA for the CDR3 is TGTGTCAGCAGCTTAACAGGTGGGAATCAGCCCCAGCATTTT.

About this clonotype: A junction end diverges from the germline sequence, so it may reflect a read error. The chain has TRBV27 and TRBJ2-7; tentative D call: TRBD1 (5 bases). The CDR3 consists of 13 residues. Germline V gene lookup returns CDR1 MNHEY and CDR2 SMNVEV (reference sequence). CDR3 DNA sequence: TGTGCCAACAGTTTGGGGCAGGCCTACGAGCAGTACTTC. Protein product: CANSLGQAYEQYF.

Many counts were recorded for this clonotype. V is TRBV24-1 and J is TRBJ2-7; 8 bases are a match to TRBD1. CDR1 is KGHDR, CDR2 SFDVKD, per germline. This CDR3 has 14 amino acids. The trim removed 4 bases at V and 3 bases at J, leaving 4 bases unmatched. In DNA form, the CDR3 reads TGTGCCACCAGTGACCGGACAGGGATCTACGAGCAGTACTTC. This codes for CATSDRTGIYEQYF.

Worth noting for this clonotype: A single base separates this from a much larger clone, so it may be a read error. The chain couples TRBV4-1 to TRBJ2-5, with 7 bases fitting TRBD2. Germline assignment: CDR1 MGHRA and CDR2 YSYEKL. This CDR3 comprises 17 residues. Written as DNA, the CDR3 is TGCGCCGGCAGCCAAGATATGCGGCGGGGGTACCAAGAGACCCAGTACTTC. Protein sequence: CAGSQDMRRGYQETQYF.

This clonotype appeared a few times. The CDR3 loop is CASRISGGVNTEAFF. The CDR3 DNA follows: TGTGCCAGCAGAATTTCAGGGGGAGTGAACACTGAAGCTTTCTTT. This chain links TRBV12-3 or TRBV12-4 with TRBJ1-1; 7 nucleotides align to TRBD1. V lost 6 bases to trimming and J lost 0 bases; unmatched junction nucleotides: 7. The CDR3 length is 15 residues.

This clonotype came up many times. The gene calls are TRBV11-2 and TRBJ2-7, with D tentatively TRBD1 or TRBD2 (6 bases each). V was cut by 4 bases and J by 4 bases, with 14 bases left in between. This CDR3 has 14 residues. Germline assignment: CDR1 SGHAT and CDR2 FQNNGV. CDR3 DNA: TGTGCCAGCAGCTCTCCCGGGGGCCGGTACGAGCAGTACTTC. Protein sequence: CASSSPGGRYEQYF.

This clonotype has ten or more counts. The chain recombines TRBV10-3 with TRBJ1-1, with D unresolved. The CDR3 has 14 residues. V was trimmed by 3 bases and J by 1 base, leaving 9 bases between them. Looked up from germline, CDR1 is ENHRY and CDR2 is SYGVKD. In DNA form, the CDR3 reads TGTGCCATCAGTGAAGGGCTAGGGAACACTGAAGCTTTCTTT. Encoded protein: CAISEGLGNTEAFF.

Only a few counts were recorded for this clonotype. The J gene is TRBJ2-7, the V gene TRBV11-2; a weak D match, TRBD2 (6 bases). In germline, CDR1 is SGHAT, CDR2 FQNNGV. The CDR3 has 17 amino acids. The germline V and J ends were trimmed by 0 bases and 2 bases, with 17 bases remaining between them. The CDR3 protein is CASSLEYSGGATYEQYF. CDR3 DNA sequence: TGTGCCAGCAGCTTAGAGTATAGCGGTGGGGCCACCTACGAGCAGTACTTC.

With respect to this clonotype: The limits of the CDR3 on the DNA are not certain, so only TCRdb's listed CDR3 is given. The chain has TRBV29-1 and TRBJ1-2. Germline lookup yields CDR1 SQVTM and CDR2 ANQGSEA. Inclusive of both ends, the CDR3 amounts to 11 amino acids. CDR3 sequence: CSVEEVGEGTF.

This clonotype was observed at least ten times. The CDR3 sequence is CASLLAGTYEQYF. CDR3 nucleotide sequence: TGTGCCAGCCTTCTAGCGGGCACCTACGAGCAGTACTTC. This rearrangement joins TRBV6-2 or TRBV6-3 to TRBJ2-7; TRBD2 matches at 8 bases. The V gene's germline CDR1 is MNHEY and CDR2 SVGEGT. The CDR3 extends over 13 amino acids. V dropped 8 bases and J dropped 2; count of bases not matched to a gene: 5.

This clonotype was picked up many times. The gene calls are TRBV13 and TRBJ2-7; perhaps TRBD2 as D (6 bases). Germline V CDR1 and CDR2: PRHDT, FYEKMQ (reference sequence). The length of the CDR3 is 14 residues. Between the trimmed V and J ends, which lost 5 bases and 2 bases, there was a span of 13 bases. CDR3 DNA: TGTGCCAGCAGCCGCCGGGACTCGACCTACGAGCAGTACTTC. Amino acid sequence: CASSRRDSTYEQYF.

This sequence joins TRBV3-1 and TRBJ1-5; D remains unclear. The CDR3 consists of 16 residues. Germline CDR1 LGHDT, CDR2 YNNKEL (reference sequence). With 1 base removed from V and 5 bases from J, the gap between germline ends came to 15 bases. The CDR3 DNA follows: TGTGCCAGCAGCCAAGTGGGCCGTGACTACCATCAGCCCCAGCATTTT. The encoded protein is CASSQVGRDYHQPQHF.

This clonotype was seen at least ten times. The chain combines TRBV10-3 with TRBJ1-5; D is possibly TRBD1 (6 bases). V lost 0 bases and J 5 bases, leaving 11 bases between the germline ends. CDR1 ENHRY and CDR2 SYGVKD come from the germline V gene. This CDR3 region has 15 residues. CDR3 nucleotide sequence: TGTGCCATCAGTGAGTCAGCCGGGGGCGATCAGCCCCAGCATTTT. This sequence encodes CAISESAGGDQPQHF.

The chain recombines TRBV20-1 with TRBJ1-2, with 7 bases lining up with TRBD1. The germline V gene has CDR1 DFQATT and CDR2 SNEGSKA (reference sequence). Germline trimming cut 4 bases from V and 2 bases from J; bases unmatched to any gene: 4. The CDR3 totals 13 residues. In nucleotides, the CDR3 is TGCAGTGCTAACAAGGGGGCAAACTATGGCTACACCTTC. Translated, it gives CSANKGANYGYTF.

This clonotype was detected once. CDR3 nucleotide sequence: TGTGCCAGCAGTGAGGGGGGGACAGGGGGAAACTACGAGCAGTACTTC. Amino acid sequence: CASSEGGTGGNYEQYF. The V call is TRBV6-1, the J call TRBJ2-7; 11 bases map to TRBD1. Germline values: CDR1 MNHNS, CDR2 SASEGT. After removal of 3 bases from V and 3 bases from J, the junction contained 7 bases not matched to a gene. The CDR3 is 16 residues long.

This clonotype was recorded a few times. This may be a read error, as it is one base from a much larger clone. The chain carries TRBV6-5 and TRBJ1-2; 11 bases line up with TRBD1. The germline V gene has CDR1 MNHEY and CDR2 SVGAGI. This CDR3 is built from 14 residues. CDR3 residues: CAISSGQGADGYTF. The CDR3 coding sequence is TGTGCCATCAGTTCCGGACAGGGGGCAGATGGCTACACCTTC.

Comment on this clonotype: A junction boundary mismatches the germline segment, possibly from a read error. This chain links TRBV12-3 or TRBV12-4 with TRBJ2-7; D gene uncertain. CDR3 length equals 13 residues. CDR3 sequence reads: CASSTMTHYDQYF. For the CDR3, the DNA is TGTGCCAGCAGCACCATGACCCACTACGATCAGTACTTC.

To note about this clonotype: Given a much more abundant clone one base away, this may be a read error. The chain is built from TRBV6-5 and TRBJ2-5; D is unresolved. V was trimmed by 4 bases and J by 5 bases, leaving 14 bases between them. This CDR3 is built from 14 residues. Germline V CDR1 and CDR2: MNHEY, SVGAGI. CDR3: CASSSVGRPETQYF. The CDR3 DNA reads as TGTGCCAGCAGTTCGGTCGGACGCCCCGAGACCCAGTACTTC.

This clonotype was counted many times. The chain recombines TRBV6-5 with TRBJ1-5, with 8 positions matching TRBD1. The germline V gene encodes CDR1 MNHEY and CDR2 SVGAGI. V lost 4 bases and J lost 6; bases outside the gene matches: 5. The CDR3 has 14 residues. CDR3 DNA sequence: TGTGCCAGCAGTTCGACAGGGGTGGGTCAGCCCCAGCATTTT. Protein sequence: CASSSTGVGQPQHF.

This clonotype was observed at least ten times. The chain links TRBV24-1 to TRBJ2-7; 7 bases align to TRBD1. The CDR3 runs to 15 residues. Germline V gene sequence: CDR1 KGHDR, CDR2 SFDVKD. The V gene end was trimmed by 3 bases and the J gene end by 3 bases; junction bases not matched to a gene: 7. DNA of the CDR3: TGTGCCACCAGTGATCCAAAGACAGGGAACTACGAGCAGTACTTC. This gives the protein CATSDPKTGNYEQYF.

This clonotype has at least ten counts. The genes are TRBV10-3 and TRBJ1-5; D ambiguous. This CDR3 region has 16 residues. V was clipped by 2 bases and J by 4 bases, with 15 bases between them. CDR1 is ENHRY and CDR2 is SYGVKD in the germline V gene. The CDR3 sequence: CAISEGEGLINQPQHF. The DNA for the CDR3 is TGTGCCATCAGTGAGGGCGAGGGTTTAATAAATCAGCCCCAGCATTTT.

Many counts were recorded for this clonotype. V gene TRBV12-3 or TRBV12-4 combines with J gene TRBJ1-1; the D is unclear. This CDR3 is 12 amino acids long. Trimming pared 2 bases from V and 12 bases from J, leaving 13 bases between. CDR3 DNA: TGTGCCAGCAGTTTACGTCGCGGAGAGACTTTCTTT. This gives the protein CASSLRRGETFF.

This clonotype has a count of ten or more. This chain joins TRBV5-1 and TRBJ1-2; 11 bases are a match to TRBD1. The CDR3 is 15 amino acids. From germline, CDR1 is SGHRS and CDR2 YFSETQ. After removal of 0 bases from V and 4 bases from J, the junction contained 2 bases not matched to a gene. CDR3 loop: CASSLGTGGIYGYTF. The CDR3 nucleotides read TGCGCCAGCAGCTTGGGGACAGGGGGCATCTATGGCTACACCTTC.